One sample yielded the 28 T cell receptor beta chains listed below, sequenced in a study of shared clonotypes between healthy human individuals. In the naive CD8 group, cells lacked CD45RO and were positively selected for CCR7, so terminally differentiated effector memory CD45RA+ cells were left out. Sequenced by immunoSEQ multiplex PCR; TCRdb stores in-frame clones only, minus some. The data contain some 2.1 million clones, less than 95% of them singletons. Sequencing was done on a sample of naive CD8+ T cells sorted from blood. The receptors come from a man younger than 35 in good health.

Turning to this clone: This sample also contains other DNA sequences that code for the same CDR3. This sequence joins TRBV28 and TRBJ1-5, with 8 nucleotides matching TRBD1. CDR3 size: 15 residues. With 6 bases clipped from V and 2 bases from J, the junction kept 6 bases outside the gene matches. Germline V gene lookup returns CDR1 MDHEN and CDR2 SYDVKM. This chain's CDR3 is CASSPTGGGNQPQHF. CDR3 nucleotide sequence: TGTGCCAGCAGCCCTACAGGGGGGGGCAATCAGCCCCAGCATTTT.

The table lists this clone with a count of one. CDR3 sequence reads: CASSGQEDSYNEQFF. Written as DNA, the CDR3 is TGTGCCAGCAGCGGACAGGAGGACTCCTACAATGAGCAGTTCTTC. The chain couples TRBV4-2 to TRBJ2-1; 7 bases align to TRBD1. This CDR3 comprises 15 residues. CDR1 and CDR2 from the germline V gene are LGHNA and YNFKEQ. After removal of 5 bases from V and 0 bases from J, the junction contained 4 bases not matched to a gene.

J is TRBJ2-7 and V is TRBV10-1; the D gene could be TRBD1 or TRBD2 (5 bases each). The germline CDR1 and CDR2 sequences are WNHNN and SYGVQD (reference sequence). The CDR3 has 12 residues. V lost 4 bases and J lost 5, with 9 bases in between. CDR3 sequence reads: CASSGDVNEQYF. The CDR3 DNA sequence: TGCGCCAGCAGTGGGGACGTTAACGAGCAGTACTTC.

The chain carries TRBV2 and TRBJ2-1; weak D call: TRBD2 (5 bases). CDR3 length equals 13 residues. Trimming pared 6 bases from V and 7 bases from J, leaving 13 bases between. Per germline, CDR1 SNHLY and CDR2 FYNNEI. This CDR3 reads CASRDGILNEQFF. CDR3 bases: TGTGCCAGCAGGGACGGGATTCTAAATGAGCAGTTCTTC.

The chain has TRBV5-6 and TRBJ2-4; D call uncertain. From germline, CDR1 is SGHDT and CDR2 YYEEEE. The CDR3 covers 13 residues. The V end was cut by 0 bases, the J end by 9 bases, with 10 bases between. CDR3 sequence (DNA): TGTGCCAGCAGCTTGGATTTCCCCGTCATTCAGTACTTC. It specifies CASSLDFPVIQYF. Full variable domain (remainder filled in from reference TRBV5-6 and TRBJ2-4): DAGVTQSPTHLIKTRGQQVTLRCSPKSGHDTVSWYQQALGQGPQFIFQYYEEEERQRGNFPDRFSGHQFPNYSSELNVNALLLGDSALYLCASSLDFPVIQYFGAGTRLSVL.

The chain recombines TRBV7-9 with TRBJ2-5; D is undetermined. Trimming shortened V by 5 bases and J by 0 bases, and 10 bases separated the two germline ends. This CDR3 comprises 14 residues. The germline V gene has CDR1 SEHNR and CDR2 FQNEAQ (reference sequence). DNA for the CDR3: TGTGCCAGCAGCCGAGATGGCTACCAAGAGACCCAGTACTTC. Translation gives CASSRDGYQETQYF. Full variable domain (missing parts from reference TRBV7-9 and TRBJ2-5): DTGVSQNPRHKITKRGQNVTFRCDPISEHNRLYWYRQTLGQGPEFLTYFQNEAQLEKSRLLSDRFSAERPKGSFSTLEIQRTEQGDSAMYLCASSRDGYQETQYFGPGTRLLVL.

Concerning this clone: This specimen includes other DNA sequences encoding the same CDR3. The chain combines TRBV27 with TRBJ1-5, with 7 bases lining up with TRBD1. This CDR3 has 14 amino acids. The germline gives CDR1 MNHEY, CDR2 SMNVEV (reference sequence). J was trimmed by 4 bases and V by 5 bases; bases with no gene match: 5. The CDR3 reads CASSPGTENQPQHF. The CDR3 region has the DNA TGTGCCAGCAGTCCAGGGACAGAGAATCAGCCCCAGCATTTT.

CDR3 coding DNA: TGTGCCAGCAGACCAGGCCCCGTTCAAACCGGGGAGCTGTTTTTT. As protein: CASRPGPVQTGELFF. The chain joins TRBV6-5 to TRBJ2-2; D is undetermined. V lost 6 bases, J lost 5 bases, and 16 bases lay in between. Per germline, CDR1 MNHEY and CDR2 SVGAGI. This CDR3 contains 15 residues.

This sequence joins TRBV29-1 and TRBJ2-1, with 11 bases that match TRBD1. The CDR3 spans 15 residues. Looked up from germline, CDR1 is SQVTM and CDR2 is ANQGSEA. V lost 7 bases to trimming and J lost 4 bases; unmatched junction nucleotides: 9. This CDR3 is CSAPGQGAIYNEQFF. The CDR3 bases are TGCAGCGCCCCCGGACAGGGGGCTATATACAATGAGCAGTTCTTC.

Worth noting for this clone: Other DNA sequences from this sample encode an identical CDR3 as well. This rearrangement joins TRBV2 to TRBJ2-3; D not resolved. This CDR3 is built from 10 residues. In germline, CDR1 is SNHLY, CDR2 FYNNEI. Trimming left V 6 bases short and J 5 bases short, with 3 bases between. CDR3 sequence: CASSGDTQYF. In nucleotides, the CDR3 is TGTGCCAGCAGCGGAGATACGCAGTATTTT.

CDR3 bases: TGTGCCAGCAGTTTATCAAGTCAGCACGAGCAGTACTTC. It is translated as CASSLSSQHEQYF. The chain links TRBV27 to TRBJ2-7; no reliable D call. Germline CDR1 and CDR2: MNHEY and SMNVEV (reference sequence). The V and J ends lost 0 bases and 5 bases respectively, with 8 bases between them. The CDR3 has 13 amino acids.

This chain connects TRBV10-1 to TRBJ2-3; no definite D call. The germline CDR1 and CDR2 sequences are WNHNN and SYGVQD (reference sequence). This CDR3 is 16 amino acids long. Deletions cut 0 bases from V and 2 bases from J, with 12 bases between. In DNA form, the CDR3 reads TGCGCCAGCAGTGAGTCCCCGAGCCTCTTCACAGATACGCAGTATTTT. Its translation: CASSESPSLFTDTQYF.

A single count supports this clone. The gene calls are TRBV2 and TRBJ2-7, with D unresolved. CDR3 length: 14 residues. Trimming pared 0 bases from V and 2 bases from J, leaving 8 bases between. The germline CDR1 and CDR2 sequences are SNHLY and FYNNEI. The CDR3: CASSEALATYEQYF. The CDR3, as DNA: TGTGCCAGCAGTGAAGCTTTAGCAACCTACGAGCAGTACTTC.

The chain has TRBV6-1 and TRBJ1-6, with 7 positions matching TRBD1. This CDR3 has 18 residues. Germline V CDR1 and CDR2: MNHNS, SASEGT. V shed 1 base and J 7 bases; nucleotides not matched to a gene: 13. As DNA, the CDR3 is TGTGCCAGCAGTGAAGAGGGCATAACGACAGGGTACAATTCACCCCTCCACTTT. Encoded protein: CASSEEGITTGYNSPLHF.

The V gene is TRBV30, the J gene TRBJ2-7; perhaps TRBD2 as D (5 bases). This CDR3 comprises 12 residues. Germline CDR1 is GTSNPN and CDR2 is SVGIG (reference sequence). The DNA for the CDR3 is TGTGGTTGGTCACTATCCGGGGTCGAGCAGTACTTC. Its protein product is CGWSLSGVEQYF.

J is TRBJ1-2 and V is TRBV28, with 8 bases identical to TRBD1. Germline V lookup: CDR1 MDHEN, CDR2 SYDVKM. The length of the CDR3 is 15 residues. With V trimmed by 4 bases and J by 5 bases, 9 bases remained unmatched. CDR3 protein: CASSYTPTGGYGYTF. The CDR3, as DNA: TGTGCCAGCAGTTATACACCTACAGGGGGTTATGGCTACACCTTC.

This chain links TRBV4-3 with TRBJ1-1; 7 positions match TRBD1. CDR3 size: 15 residues. The germline V gene has CDR1 LGHNA and CDR2 YSLEER. Trimming at V came to 5 bases and at J to 5 bases, leaving 11 bases not matched to a gene. The CDR3 coding sequence is TGCGCCAGCAGCTCCGGTGCAGGGGGGAGGACTGAAGCTTTCTTT. Protein product: CASSSGAGGRTEAFF.

The chain employs TRBV4-3 and TRBJ1-6; no reliable D call. The CDR3 sequence is 17 residues long. CDR1 and CDR2 (germline): LGHNA, YSLEER. V lost 0 bases, J lost 2 bases, and 11 bases lay in between. DNA of the CDR3: TGCGCCAGCAGCCAAGACCCCAGGCTCCCCTATAATTCACCCCTCCACTTT. It encodes CASSQDPRLPYNSPLHF.

V gene TRBV5-6 combines with J gene TRBJ2-6; no clear D. The germline V and J ends were trimmed by 4 bases and 2 bases, with 4 bases remaining between them. CDR1 SGHDT and CDR2 YYEEEE come from the germline V gene. This CDR3 has 13 amino acids. For the CDR3, the DNA is TGTGCCAGCAGCCACGCTGGGGCCAACGTCCTGACTTTC. Translating it yields CASSHAGANVLTF.

CDR3 loop: CASSYRGVVNYGYTF. In DNA, the CDR3 is TGTGCCAGCAGCTACCGGGGCGTAGTCAACTATGGCTACACCTTC. V and J are TRBV5-6 and TRBJ1-2; weak D call: TRBD1 (5 bases). V was clipped by 3 bases and J by 2 bases, with 14 bases between them. The CDR3 extends over 15 amino acids. CDR1 and CDR2 (germline): SGHDT, YYEEEE.

The chain has TRBV5-1 and TRBJ2-2; unclear D gene. This CDR3 has 15 residues. Germline V gene sequence: CDR1 SGHRS, CDR2 YFSETQ. Trimming left V 0 bases short and J 4 bases short, with 10 bases between. This CDR3 reads CASSLELGPTGELFF. DNA of the CDR3: TGCGCCAGCAGCTTGGAACTCGGACCCACCGGGGAGCTGTTTTTT. The full variable domain, rest sourced from reference TRBV5-1 and TRBJ2-2, is KAGVTQTPRYLIKTRGQQVTLSCSPISGHRSVSWYQQTPGQGLQFLFEYFSETQRNKGNFPGRFSGRQFSNSRSEMNVSTLELGDSALYLCASSLELGPTGELFFGEGSRLTVL.

The rearrangement links TRBV6-1 to TRBJ1-4, with a tentative D call TRBD1 (5 bases). CDR3 length: 16 residues. Germline V gene data show CDR1 as MNHNS and CDR2 as SASEGT. V gave up 4 bases and J gave up 6 bases, with 18 bases separating them. CDR3 loop: CASSVRRGMVDEKLFF. The CDR3 bases are TGTGCCAGCAGTGTGAGACGGGGCATGGTGGATGAAAAACTGTTTTTT.

The V and J genes are TRBV27 and TRBJ1-1; 7 bases map to TRBD1. After removal of 3 bases from V and 1 base from J, the junction contained 8 bases not matched to a gene. The CDR3 is made up of 16 amino acids. Germline-derived CDR1 and CDR2 are MNHEY and SMNVEV (reference sequence). As DNA, the CDR3 is TGTGCCAGCAGTTTCTCCCGGACAGGCGAGAACACTGAAGCTTTCTTT. As protein: CASSFSRTGENTEAFF.

The CDR3 is CASSVQEMGLAGPSTDTQYF. For the CDR3, the DNA is TGTGCCAGCAGTGTACAGGAGATGGGACTAGCGGGACCTAGCACAGATACGCAGTATTTT. The V call is TRBV2, the J call TRBJ2-3, with 13 bases aligning to TRBD2. The ends lost 4 bases at V and 0 bases at J; junction bases unmatched: 13. Germline V gives CDR1 SNHLY, CDR2 FYNNEI. The CDR3 runs 20 residues. Drawing the rest from reference TRBV2 and TRBJ2-3, the complete variable domain is EPEVTQTPSHQVTQMGQEVILRCVPISNHLYFYWYRQILGQKVEFLVSFYNNEISEKSEIFDDQFSVERPDGSNFTLKIRSTKLEDSAMYFCASSVQEMGLAGPSTDTQYFGPGTRLTVL.

The rearrangement uses TRBV4-1 and TRBJ2-7; TRBD1 aligns across 7 bases. The ends lost 1 base at V and 2 bases at J; junction bases unmatched: 8. Germline CDR1 MGHRA, CDR2 YSYEKL. The CDR3 extends over 16 amino acids. CDR3 in DNA: TGCGCCAGCAGCCAAGGCCAGACAGGGCTTCCCTACGAGCAGTACTTC. Translation gives CASSQGQTGLPYEQYF.

The chain combines TRBV28 with TRBJ2-7; D is tentatively TRBD1 or TRBD2 (5 bases each). The CDR3 contains 15 residues. Per germline, CDR1 MDHEN and CDR2 SYDVKM. V gave up 3 bases and J gave up 0 bases, with 12 bases separating them. CDR3 sequence: CASSFGRGDSYEQYF. For the CDR3, the DNA is TGTGCCAGCAGTTTTGGGCGAGGGGACTCCTACGAGCAGTACTTC.

Written as DNA, the CDR3 is TGCAGCGTTGAGTGGCTAGATTCCTACGAGCAGTACTTC. It specifies CSVEWLDSYEQYF. This chain connects TRBV29-1 to TRBJ2-7; D is unresolved. V lost 3 bases to trimming and J lost 1 base, with 10 bases between them. Germline CDR1 and CDR2: SQVTM and ANQGSEA. The CDR3 extends over 13 amino acids.

V and J are TRBV9 and TRBJ2-5; 10 nucleotides line up with TRBD2. The length of the CDR3 is 17 residues. Unmatched junction bases numbered 7, after V lost 1 base and J lost 1 base. Germline V gene data show CDR1 as SGDLS and CDR2 as YYNGEE. The CDR3 DNA reads TGTGCCAGCAGCGTAAGGGGATTAGCGGGAGGCCAAGAGACCCAGTACTTC. Translation: CASSVRGLAGGQETQYF.